This is a list of T cell receptor beta chains from one sample in a study of blood T cell repertoires in COVID-19. Profiled with immunoSEQ multiplex PCR; TCRdb holds only in-frame clones, not every one. The table lists 90,000 to 150,000 clones, around 85% of them singletons. The sample consisted of peripheral blood. Source of these receptors: a man aged 50-60 years with acute or convalescent COVID-19. Each CDR3 is given with its conserved first and last residue. The D gene is left open where the match is weak. Size tells how often a clone was seen (once, few, many) or the class of an expanded clone, and some rows leave it out.

V	length	size	D	J	CDR3	DNA
TRBV30	13	NA	NA	TRBJ1-5	CAWASGGHQPQHF	TGTGCCTGGGCGTCCGGGGGGCATCAGCCCCAGCATTTT
TRBV29-1	13	NA	NA	TRBJ2-3	CSVASLRTDTQYF	TGCAGCGTTGCCTCACTAAGGACAGATACGCAGTATTTT
TRBV19	17	NA	NA	TRBJ2-3	CASRNRGGGGPTDTQYF	TGTGCCAGTCGCAACCGGGGAGGAGGGGGCCCCACAGATACGCAGTATTTT
TRBV28	12	NA	NA	TRBJ1-4	CASSINFEKLFF	TGTGCCAGCAGTATTAACTTCGAAAAACTGTTTTTT
TRBV5-8	13	NA	TRBD1	TRBJ1-2	CASSIGQGAGYTF	TGTGCCAGCAGCATAGGACAGGGGGCTGGCTACACCTTC
TRBV27	16	NA	TRBD2	TRBJ2-2	CASSFRLAVNTGELFF	TGTGCCAGCAGTTTTCGACTAGCGGTTAACACCGGGGAGCTGTTTTTT
TRBV28	15	NA	NA	TRBJ1-5	CASSQLGGRFQPQHF	TGTGCCAGCAGCCAATTAGGGGGTAGGTTCCAGCCCCAGCATTTT
TRBV4-1	13	NA	NA	TRBJ1-1	CASSRGQSTEAFF	TGCGCCAGCAGCCGCGGACAATCAACTGAAGCTTTCTTT
TRBV5-1	14	once	NA	TRBJ2-2	CASSSHTNTGELFF	TGCGCCAGCAGCTCACACACGAACACCGGGGAGCTGTTTTTT
TRBV3-1/TRBV3-2	15	NA	NA	TRBJ2-6	CASSQDSSGANVLTF	TGTGCCAGCAGCCAAGACAGTTCTGGGGCCAACGTCCTGACTTTC
TRBV9	16	NA	TRBD2	TRBJ2-5	CASSVSPAGGGETQYF	TGTGCCAGCAGCGTATCGCCAGCGGGGGGCGGGGAGACCCAGTACTTC
TRBV11-2	13	NA	NA	TRBJ1-1	CASSPDRAVEAFF	TGTGCCAGCAGTCCAGACCGTGCGGTTGAAGCTTTCTTT
TRBV2	15	NA	TRBD1	TRBJ1-1	CASTRTGGSYTEAFF	TGTGCCAGCACCCGGACAGGGGGCTCATACACTGAAGCTTTCTTT
TRBV4-1	13	NA	NA	TRBJ1-1	CASSQEGGPAAFF	TGCGCCAGCAGCCAAGAGGGGGGGCCCGCAGCTTTCTTT
TRBV18	15	NA	TRBD1	TRBJ1-2	CASSPGTGSGYGYTF	TGTGCCAGCTCACCCGGGACAGGGAGCGGCTATGGCTACACCTTC
TRBV19	14	once	TRBD2	TRBJ2-7	CASSPWVGGGEQYF	TGTGCCAGTAGTCCCTGGGTCGGGGGGGGCGAGCAGTACTTC
TRBV5-1	13	NA	NA	TRBJ1-2	CASSLAVNEGYTF	TGCGCCAGCAGCTTGGCGGTAAACGAAGGCTACACCTTC
TRBV5-8	15	NA	TRBD1	TRBJ1-2	CASSLRDRADYGYTF	TGTGCCAGCAGCCTCCGGGACAGGGCGGATTATGGCTACACCTTC
TRBV27	13	NA	TRBD1	TRBJ2-7	CASRDRGDGEQYF	TGTGCCAGTCGGGACAGGGGTGACGGGGAGCAGTACTTC
TRBV7-3	13	NA	TRBD1	TRBJ1-2	CASSREGAYGYTF	TGTGCCAGCAGCCGGGAGGGGGCCTATGGCTACACCTTC
TRBV16	14	many	TRBD1	TRBJ1-2	CASSARTGYSGYTF	TGTGCCAGCAGCGCCAGGACAGGGTACAGCGGCTACACCTTC
TRBV27	18	NA	TRBD2	TRBJ2-2	CASSLLAGGNGVTGELFF	TGTGCCAGCAGTCTACTAGCGGGAGGAAACGGGGTCACCGGGGAGCTGTTTTTT
TRBV24-1	18	NA	TRBD2	TRBJ2-3	CATSAASGGLGITDTQYF	TGTGCCACCAGTGCCGCCTCGGGGGGGCTGGGGATCACAGATACGCAGTATTTT
TRBV19	15	NA	NA	TRBJ2-7	CASSIEGATSYEQYF	TGTGCCAGTAGTATCGAAGGGGCGACGTCCTACGAGCAGTACTTC
TRBV9	15	NA	NA	TRBJ2-2	CASSPINAGSGELFF	TGTGCCAGCAGCCCCATTAATGCGGGATCCGGGGAGCTGTTTTTT
TRBV4-2	14	once	NA	TRBJ2-1	CASSQVPGYNEQFF	TGTGCCAGCAGCCAAGTTCCGGGCTACAATGAGCAGTTCTTC
TRBV30	13	NA	NA	TRBJ1-3	CAWKAGAGNTIYF	TGTGCCTGGAAAGCAGGGGCTGGAAACACCATATATTTT
TRBV11-2	14	NA	NA	TRBJ1-1	CASSLDRVFTEAFF	TGTGCCAGCAGCTTAGATCGAGTTTTCACTGAAGCTTTCTTT
TRBV2	12	NA	TRBD2	TRBJ2-7	CSTSGSTYEQYF	TGTTCTACTAGCGGTTCGACCTACGAGCAGTACTTC
TRBV28	14	NA	NA	TRBJ2-1	CATESGGSYNEQFF	TGTGCCACCGAGTCCGGAGGCTCCTACAATGAGCAGTTCTTC
TRBV13	15	NA	NA	TRBJ1-4	CASSLGWGKGEKLFF	TGTGCCAGCAGCCTAGGATGGGGCAAGGGCGAAAAACTGTTTTTT
TRBV5-5	14	NA	TRBD1	TRBJ1-1	CASSPGQALTEAFF	TGTGCCAGCAGCCCGGGACAGGCTCTTACTGAAGCTTTCTTT
TRBV6-5	13	NA	NA	TRBJ2-3	CASSYTLADTQYF	TGTGCCAGCAGTTACACACTAGCAGATACGCAGTATTTT
TRBV19	14	NA	TRBD1	TRBJ2-2	CASSLTGATGELFF	TGTGCCAGTAGTCTGACAGGGGCGACCGGGGAGCTGTTTTTT
TRBV28	15	NA	TRBD2	TRBJ2-7	CASSFSGTSFNEQYF	TGTGCCAGCAGTTTTTCCGGGACTAGTTTCAACGAGCAGTACTTC
TRBV3-1/TRBV3-2	16	NA	TRBD1	TRBJ1-6	CASSSPSGTGGSPLHF	TGTGCCAGCAGCAGTCCCTCCGGGACAGGGGGATCACCCCTCCACTTT
TRBV27	13	NA	NA	TRBJ1-1	CASSLRQGSEAFF	TGTGCCAGCAGTTTAAGGCAGGGTTCTGAAGCTTTCTTT
TRBV7-3	15	NA	TRBD2	TRBJ2-7	CASSLTSGSGYEQYF	TGTGCCAGCAGCTTAACTAGCGGGAGCGGATACGAGCAGTACTTC
TRBV5-8	16	NA	NA	TRBJ1-4	CASSLARTGQGEKLFF	TGTGCCAGCAGCTTGGCCAGAACAGGGCAAGGGGAAAAACTGTTTTTT
TRBV12-3/TRBV12-4	13	few	NA	TRBJ2-3	CASSLQGPDTQYF	TGTGCCAGCAGTTTACAGGGTCCAGATACGCAGTATTTT
TRBV4-1	16	NA	NA	TRBJ2-3	CASSNLKRTYTDTQYF	TGCGCCAGCAGCAACTTAAAGCGGACTTACACAGATACGCAGTATTTT
TRBV19	14	NA	TRBD1	TRBJ1-4	CASSTTGGNEKLFF	TGTGCCAGTAGTACGACAGGGGGAAATGAAAAACTGTTTTTT
TRBV7-9	12	NA	NA	TRBJ1-5	CASGGGDQPQHF	TGTGCCAGCGGAGGGGGGGATCAGCCCCAGCATTTT
TRBV2	16	NA	TRBD1	TRBJ1-4	CASRGTGGGTNEKLFF	TGTGCCAGCAGGGGGACAGGGGGCGGAACTAATGAAAAACTGTTTTTT
TRBV11-2	14	NA	TRBD1	TRBJ2-5	CASSPGTDGKTQYF	TGTGCCAGCAGCCCAGGGACAGATGGGAAGACCCAGTACTTC
TRBV24-1	17	NA	TRBD2	TRBJ2-5	CATSDTTSGAIQETQYF	TGTGCCACCAGTGATACAACTAGCGGTGCCATCCAAGAGACCCAGTACTTC
TRBV2	15	few	TRBD1	TRBJ1-5	CASSGAGGPHQPQHF	TGTGCCAGCAGTGGGGCAGGGGGTCCTCATCAGCCCCAGCATTTT
TRBV30	14	once	TRBD1	TRBJ1-6	CAWSVGQGGSPLHF	TGTGCCTGGAGTGTAGGACAGGGCGGTTCACCCCTCCACTTT
TRBV20-1	13	NA	NA	TRBJ2-5	CSASDYSQETQYF	TGCAGTGCTAGTGACTACTCTCAAGAGACCCAGTACTTC
TRBV19	14	few	NA	TRBJ1-2	CASSVPGLTYGYTF	TGTGCCAGTAGTGTGCCGGGACTGACCTATGGCTACACCTTC
TRBV11-2	11	NA	NA	TRBJ2-1	CASSLGARQFF	TGTGCCAGCAGCTTAGGAGCAAGGCAGTTCTTC
TRBV9	16	once	TRBD2	TRBJ2-2	CASSVGLAGNTGELFF	TGTGCCAGCAGCGTAGGCCTAGCGGGAAACACCGGGGAGCTGTTTTTT
TRBV2	15	once	TRBD2	TRBJ2-7	CAGSLAGGGPYEQYF	TGTGCCGGATCATTAGCGGGAGGAGGGCCCTACGAGCAGTACTTC